This is a list of T cell receptor beta chains from one sample in a study of blood T cell repertoires in COVID-19. Using immunoSEQ multiplex PCR, the repertoire was profiled, and TCRdb retains in-frame clones only, with some absent. This table has around 220,000 clones, about 90% appearing once. Material: PBMCs or T cells enriched from blood (not recorded which). These receptors were taken from a woman in her thirties with acute COVID-19. The CDR3 runs from the conserved cysteine through the conserved F or W. A D gene is named only where the DNA matches it firmly. A row's size may be missing; if present it is once, few, many or a size class.

cdr3_length | j_call | v_call | clone_size | d_call | cdr3_nt | cdr3_aa
17 | TRBJ1-4 | TRBV28 | . | TRBD1 | TGTGCCAGCAGTCCGGGACAGGGGGCTCTTTTGGGTGAAAAACTGTTTTTT | CASSPGQGALLGEKLFF
16 | TRBJ2-7 | TRBV18 | . | TRBD2 | TGTGCCAGCTCGCTTTATACTAGCGTGGAGCCCTACGAGCAGTACTTC | CASSLYTSVEPYEQYF
13 | TRBJ2-7 | TRBV19 | . | . | TGTGCCAGTAGTTGGGGGCTTGGTTTCGAGCAGTACTTC | CASSWGLGFEQYF
12 | TRBJ2-7 | TRBV5-1 | . | . | TGCGCCAGCAGCTTGGTAGGGGGCGAGCAGTACTTC | CASSLVGGEQYF
13 | TRBJ1-5 | TRBV2 | . | . | TGTGCCAGCAGAGCAGGGTCCCTATGGCCCCAGCATTTT | CASRAGSLWPQHF
13 | TRBJ2-1 | TRBV3-1/TRBV3-2 | . | . | TGTGCCAGCAGTCTTACCGGGACTCTAAAGCAGTTCTTC | CASSLTGTLKQFF
15 | TRBJ1-4 | TRBV4-1 | . | TRBD1 | TGCGCCAGCAGCCAGTCGACAGGGAAGGGTGAAAAACTGTTTTTT | CASSQSTGKGEKLFF
16 | TRBJ2-7 | TRBV11-1 | . | TRBD1 | TGTGCCAGCAGCTCAGCGGACGGGACAGGGACTTACGAGCAGTACTTC | CASSSADGTGTYEQYF
15 | TRBJ1-1 | TRBV6-5 | . | . | TGTGCCAGCAGTTACGACTACCAGGAGGACACTGAAGCTTTCTTT | CASSYDYQEDTEAFF
13 | TRBJ1-2 | TRBV2 | . | TRBD1 | TGTGCCAGCAGTCTCGGGACAGGGCGAGGCTACACCTTC | CASSLGTGRGYTF
13 | TRBJ2-5 | TRBV18 | . | TRBD1 | TGTGCCAGCTCACCGGGACAGGCGGAGACCCAGTACTTC | CASSPGQAETQYF
17 | TRBJ2-6 | TRBV5-1 | . | . | TGCGCCAGCAGGAGCGCGGACAGTCACTCTGGGGCCAACGTCCTGACTTTC | CASRSADSHSGANVLTF
15 | TRBJ2-1 | TRBV5-6 | . | . | TGTGCCAGCAGCCGAGGGCTTGGATCCTACAATGAGCAGTTCTTC | CASSRGLGSYNEQFF
13 | TRBJ1-1 | TRBV5-1 | . | . | TGCGCCAGCAGCTTGGACAGGAACACTGAAGCTTTCTTT | CASSLDRNTEAFF
16 | TRBJ1-6 | TRBV5-6 | . | . | TGTGCCAGCAGCTTCCTACAGGGCTCCTATAATTCACCCCTCCACTTT | CASSFLQGSYNSPLHF
14 | TRBJ1-1 | TRBV7-2 | . | . | TGTGCCAGCAGCTTAGTCCTAGGGAACACTGAAGCTTTCTTT | CASSLVLGNTEAFF
16 | TRBJ2-1 | TRBV19 | once | TRBD2 | TGTGCCAGTAGAGACCCCGGGACTAGCGGTAACAATGAGCAGTTCTTC | CASRDPGTSGNNEQFF
18 | TRBJ2-3 | TRBV11-3 | . | TRBD2 | TGTGCCAGCAGCTTAGATCTGGCTAGCGGGGTATTCACAGATACGCAGTATTTT | CASSLDLASGVFTDTQYF
13 | TRBJ1-2 | TRBV28 | . | . | TGTGCCAGCACCCCCGGCGGGGGCGATGGCTACACCTTC | CASTPGGGDGYTF
16 | TRBJ1-5 | TRBV28 | . | TRBD1 | TGTGCCAGCACCCTGGGGGACAGGGGGAGCAATCAGCCCCAGCATTTT | CASTLGDRGSNQPQHF
13 | TRBJ1-2 | TRBV28 | few | . | TGTGCCAGCAGTATAAACCTTGCGAGTGGCTACACCTTC | CASSINLASGYTF
13 | TRBJ1-5 | TRBV19 | . | . | TGTGCCAGTAGTTTAGACAGGAATCAGCCCCAGCATTTT | CASSLDRNQPQHF
15 | TRBJ1-6 | TRBV5-1 | . | . | TGCGCCAGCAGCTCAGGAGTAAGCGGAGATTCACCCCTCCACTTT | CASSSGVSGDSPLHF
15 | TRBJ2-7 | TRBV2 | few | . | TGTGCCAGCAGTGAGAGTAGCCAGAGGACCTACGAGCAGTACTTC | CASSESSQRTYEQYF
15 | TRBJ1-4 | TRBV24-1 | few | . | TGTGCCACCAGTGATCCAGGGACTGCTGATGAAAAACTGTTTTTT | CATSDPGTADEKLFF
12 | TRBJ2-5 | TRBV2 | . | TRBD2 | TGTGCCAGCAATGGCGGGGGGGAGACCCAGTACTTC | CASNGGGETQYF
16 | TRBJ1-6 | TRBV3-1/TRBV3-2 | . | . | TGTGCCAGCAGCCAAGCGAGGTCGGTCGGGGGATCACCCCTCCACTTT | CASSQARSVGGSPLHF
15 | TRBJ1-2 | TRBV5-8 | . | TRBD1 | TGTGCCAGCCTCACCATTAGACAGGGAGGCTATGGCTACACCTTC | CASLTIRQGGYGYTF
15 | TRBJ1-2 | TRBV28 | once | TRBD1 | TGTGCCAGCAGTCTTGTCCAAAACAGGGGAGGTGGCTACACCTTC | CASSLVQNRGGGYTF
16 | TRBJ2-3 | TRBV5-5 | once | TRBD1 | TGTGCCAGCGCATTGGGGGACAGGGTGTGGACAGATACGCAGTATTTT | CASALGDRVWTDTQYF
15 | TRBJ2-7 | TRBV7-8 | . | TRBD2 | TGTGCCAGCAGCGTTTCTAGCGGGGGCTCCTACGAGCAGTACTTC | CASSVSSGGSYEQYF
15 | TRBJ1-4 | TRBV27 | . | TRBD1 | TGTGCCAGCAGTCCGAAACGGGACAGGACTGAAAAACTGTTTTTT | CASSPKRDRTEKLFF
14 | TRBJ1-2 | TRBV7-2 | . | TRBD1 | TGTGCCAGCAGCCCTCAGACAGGGGACTATGGCTACACCTTC | CASSPQTGDYGYTF
19 | TRBJ2-1 | TRBV23-1 | . | TRBD2 | TGCGCCAGCAGTCAATCGAAAACTAGCGGAGGAAGCTCCTACAATGAGCAGTTCTTC | CASSQSKTSGGSSYNEQFF
13 | TRBJ1-1 | TRBV7-3 | once | . | TGTGCCAGCAGGAAGGGACAAAACACTGAAGCTTTCTTT | CASRKGQNTEAFF
15 | TRBJ2-5 | TRBV10-1 | . | . | TGCGCCAGCAGTGAGTCGGTACTAGCCGGAGAGACCCAGTACTTC | CASSESVLAGETQYF
15 | TRBJ1-1 | TRBV29-1 | . | . | TGCAGCGTCGGACGGGGTAATATTGTGAACACTGAAGCTTTCTTT | CSVGRGNIVNTEAFF
14 | TRBJ1-4 | TRBV7-2 | . | TRBD1 | TGTGCCAGCAGCCGGGACAGGGGGCATGAAAAACTGTTTTTT | CASSRDRGHEKLFF
16 | TRBJ1-2 | TRBV28 | . | TRBD1 | TGTGCCAGCAGTCTCACCACCGGGACAGGGAGGGATGGCTACACCTTC | CASSLTTGTGRDGYTF
15 | TRBJ2-7 | TRBV2 | . | TRBD1 | TGTGCCAGCAGCGCCCGGACAGGTTCGGCGTACGAGCAGTACTTC | CASSARTGSAYEQYF
13 | TRBJ2-3 | TRBV24-1 | few | . | TGTGCCACCAGTGACCGGGTTGCAGATACGCAGTATTTT | CATSDRVADTQYF
13 | TRBJ1-4 | TRBV4-1 | . | . | TGCGCCAGCAGTCCTAGGATCTATGAAAAACTGTTTTTT | CASSPRIYEKLFF
18 | TRBJ2-5 | TRBV4-1 | . | TRBD2 | TGCGCCAGCAGCCAAGAGGGACTAGCGGGAGAGGGGCGAGAGACCCAGTACTTC | CASSQEGLAGEGRETQYF
14 | TRBJ2-7 | TRBV11-1 | . | TRBD1 | TGTGCCAGCAGACGGGACAGGGGCTCCTACGAGCAGTACTTC | CASRRDRGSYEQYF
15 | TRBJ2-1 | TRBV6-2/TRBV6-3 | . | TRBD2 | TGTGCCAGCAGTTACATGGCTAGCGGGACCTCTGAGCAGTTCTTC | CASSYMASGTSEQFF
13 | TRBJ1-2 | TRBV25-1 | . | . | TGTGCCAGCAGTGAATGGGCAGCTCTGGCGCCCACCTTC | CASSEWAALAPTF
12 | TRBJ2-7 | TRBV10-3 | . | TRBD1 | TGTGCCATCAAGGACAGGTCCTACGAGCAGTACTTC | CAIKDRSYEQYF
13 | TRBJ2-1 | TRBV19 | . | . | TGTGCCAGTAGTATTTCAGGTCGGGGTGAGCAGTTCTTC | CASSISGRGEQFF
14 | TRBJ2-3 | TRBV28 | . | TRBD1 | TGTGCCAGCCCCGCGACAGGGTCCCCAGATACGCAGTATTTT | CASPATGSPDTQYF
15 | TRBJ2-3 | TRBV7-6 | . | . | TGTGCCAGCAGCTTAACCAGGGCTAGCACAGATACGCAGTATTTT | CASSLTRASTDTQYF
15 | TRBJ2-3 | TRBV5-4 | . | TRBD2 | TGTGCCAGCACCCTGACTAGCGGGAGGGCAGATACGCAGTATTTT | CASTLTSGRADTQYF
15 | TRBJ2-1 | TRBV5-1 | . | . | TGCGCCAGCAGCTTGGTCTCTAGTACATACAATGAGCAGTTCTTC | CASSLVSSTYNEQFF
15 | TRBJ2-5 | TRBV11-2 | . | . | TGTGCCAGCAGCTTTTTTCTCAGGGGCCAAGAGACCCAGTACTTC | CASSFFLRGQETQYF
13 | TRBJ2-5 | TRBV6-2/TRBV6-3 | . | . | TGTGCCAGCAGTTTTGTGGGAGAAGAGACCCAGTACTTC | CASSFVGEETQYF
13 | TRBJ2-1 | TRBV11-1 | . | . | TGTGCCAGCAGCAAAGGACAGTACAATGAGCAGTTCTTC | CASSKGQYNEQFF
16 | TRBJ2-1 | TRBV27 | . | TRBD2 | TGTGCCAGCAGTTCTTCAGCGGGGGGGCCTCGCAATGAGCAGTTCTTC | CASSSSAGGPRNEQFF
12 | TRBJ1-2 | TRBV10-3 | . | TRBD1 | TGTGCCAGCGGACAGGGGGACTATGGCTACACCTTC | CASGQGDYGYTF
15 | TRBJ1-3 | TRBV6-1 | . | . | TGTGCCAGCAGTGAAGCGGGCTTCTCTGGAAACACCATATATTTT | CASSEAGFSGNTIYF
17 | TRBJ2-3 | TRBV18 | . | TRBD2 | TGTGCCAGCTCACCACTAGCGGGAGGGCCCGGCACAGATACGCAGTATTTT | CASSPLAGGPGTDTQYF